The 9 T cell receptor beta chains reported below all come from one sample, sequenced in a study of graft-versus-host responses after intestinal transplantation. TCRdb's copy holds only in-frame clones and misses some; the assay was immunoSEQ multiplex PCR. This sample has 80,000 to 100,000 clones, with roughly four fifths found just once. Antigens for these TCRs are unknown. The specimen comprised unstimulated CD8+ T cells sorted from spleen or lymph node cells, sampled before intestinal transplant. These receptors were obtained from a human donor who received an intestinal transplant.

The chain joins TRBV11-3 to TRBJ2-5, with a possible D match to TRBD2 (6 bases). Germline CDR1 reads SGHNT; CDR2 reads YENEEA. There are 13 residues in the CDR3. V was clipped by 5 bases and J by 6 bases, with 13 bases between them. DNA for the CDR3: TGTGCCAGCAGCCCCAGGGCGGGGAAGACCCAGTACTTC. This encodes CASSPRAGKTQYF.

The CDR3 loop is CASSFPVGEQFF. As DNA, the CDR3 is TGTGCCAGCAGCTTCCCTGTAGGGGAGCAGTTCTTC. The chain employs TRBV7-2 and TRBJ2-1; no definite D call. Trimming left V 3 bases short and J 10 bases short, with 10 bases between. Germline assignment: CDR1 SGHTA and CDR2 FQGNSA. This CDR3 comprises 12 residues.

The CDR3 nucleotides are TGTGCCAGCAGCTTCCCTGTAACTAATCTGTTTTTTTCCTCCTACAATGAGCAGTTCTTC. Protein product: CASSFPVTNLFFSSYNEQFF. The chain joins TRBV5-5 to TRBJ2-1, with D hard to call. CDR3 size: 20 residues. V lost 2 bases, J lost 0 bases, and 24 bases lay in between. CDR1 and CDR2 from the germline V gene are SGHKS and YYEKEE (reference sequence).

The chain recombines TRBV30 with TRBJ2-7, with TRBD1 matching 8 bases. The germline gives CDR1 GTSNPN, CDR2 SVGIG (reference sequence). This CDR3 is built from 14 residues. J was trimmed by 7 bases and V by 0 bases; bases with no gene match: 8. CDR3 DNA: TGTGCCTGGAGTGTGGGCAGGGGGCTGGGAGAGCAGTACTTC. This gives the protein CAWSVGRGLGEQYF.

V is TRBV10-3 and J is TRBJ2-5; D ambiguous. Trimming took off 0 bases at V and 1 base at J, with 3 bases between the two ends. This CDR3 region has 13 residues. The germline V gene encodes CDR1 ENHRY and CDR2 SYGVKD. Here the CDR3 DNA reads TGTGCCATCAGTGAGTCGACCCAAGAGACCCAGTACTTC. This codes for CAISESTQETQYF.

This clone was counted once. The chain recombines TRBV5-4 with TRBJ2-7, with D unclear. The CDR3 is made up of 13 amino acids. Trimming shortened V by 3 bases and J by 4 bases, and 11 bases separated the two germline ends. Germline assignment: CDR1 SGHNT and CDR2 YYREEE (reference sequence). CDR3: CASSWVPQYEQYF. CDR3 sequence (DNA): TGTGCCAGCAGCTGGGTGCCGCAGTACGAGCAGTACTTC.

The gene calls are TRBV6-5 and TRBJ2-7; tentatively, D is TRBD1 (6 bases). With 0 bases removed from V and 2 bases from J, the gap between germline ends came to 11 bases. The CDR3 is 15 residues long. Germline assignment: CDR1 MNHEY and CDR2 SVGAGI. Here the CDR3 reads CASSYSFGQTYEQYF. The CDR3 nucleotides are TGTGCCAGCAGTTACTCGTTCGGACAGACCTACGAGCAGTACTTC.

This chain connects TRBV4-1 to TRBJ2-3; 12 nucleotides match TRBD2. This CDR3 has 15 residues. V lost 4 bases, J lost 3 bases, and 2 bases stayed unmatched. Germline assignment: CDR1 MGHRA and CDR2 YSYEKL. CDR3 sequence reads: CASSRTSGATDTQYF. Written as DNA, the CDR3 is TGCGCCAGCAGCCGGACTAGCGGGGCAACAGATACGCAGTATTTT.

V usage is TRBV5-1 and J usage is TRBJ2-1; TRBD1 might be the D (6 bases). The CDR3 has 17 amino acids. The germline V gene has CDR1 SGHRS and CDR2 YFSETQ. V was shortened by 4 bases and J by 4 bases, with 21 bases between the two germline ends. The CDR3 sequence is CASSPTYDRTLYNEQFF. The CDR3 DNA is TGCGCCAGCAGCCCCACCTACGACAGGACCCTTTACAATGAGCAGTTCTTC. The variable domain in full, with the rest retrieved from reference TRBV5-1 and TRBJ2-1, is KAGVTQTPRYLIKTRGQQVTLSCSPISGHRSVSWYQQTPGQGLQFLFEYFSETQRNKGNFPGRFSGRQFSNSRSEMNVSTLELGDSALYLCASSPTYDRTLYNEQFFGPGTRLTVL.